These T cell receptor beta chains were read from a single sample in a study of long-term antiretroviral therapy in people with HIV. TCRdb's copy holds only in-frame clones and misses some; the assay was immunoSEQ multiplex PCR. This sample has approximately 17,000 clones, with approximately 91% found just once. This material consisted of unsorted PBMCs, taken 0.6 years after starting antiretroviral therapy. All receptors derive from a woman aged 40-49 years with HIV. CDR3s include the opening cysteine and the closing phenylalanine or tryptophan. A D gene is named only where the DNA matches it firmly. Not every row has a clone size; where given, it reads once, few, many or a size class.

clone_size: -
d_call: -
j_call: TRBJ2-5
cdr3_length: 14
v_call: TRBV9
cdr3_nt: TGTGCCAGCAGCTTCCATCAGTCCGGTGAGACCCAGTACTTC
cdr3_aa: CASSFHQSGETQYF

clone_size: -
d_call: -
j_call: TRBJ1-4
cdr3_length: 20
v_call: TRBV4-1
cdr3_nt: TGCGCCAGCAGCCGACCCCGGGCCGGGACAAAAGTTCTAGGGAGTGAAAAACTGTTTTTT
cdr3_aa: CASSRPRAGTKVLGSEKLFF

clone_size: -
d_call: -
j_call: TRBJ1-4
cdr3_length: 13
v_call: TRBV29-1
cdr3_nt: TGCAGCGTTGAAGAGGGTATCAATGAAAAACTGTTTTTT
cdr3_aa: CSVEEGINEKLFF

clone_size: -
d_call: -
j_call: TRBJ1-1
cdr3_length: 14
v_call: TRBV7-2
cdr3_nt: TGTGCCAGCAACCTTAACTCCCAGGGCGCTGAAGCTTTCTTT
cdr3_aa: CASNLNSQGAEAFF

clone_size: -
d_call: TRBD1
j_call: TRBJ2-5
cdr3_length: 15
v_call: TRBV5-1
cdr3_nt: TGCGCCAGCAGCTTGGAGGGACAGCCGGCCCCGACCCAGTACTTC
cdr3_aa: CASSLEGQPAPTQYF

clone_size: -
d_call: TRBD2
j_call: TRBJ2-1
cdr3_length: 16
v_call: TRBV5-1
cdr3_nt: TGCGCCAGCAGCCTAGGGACTAGCGGGGATTACAATGAGCAGTTCTTC
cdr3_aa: CASSLGTSGDYNEQFF

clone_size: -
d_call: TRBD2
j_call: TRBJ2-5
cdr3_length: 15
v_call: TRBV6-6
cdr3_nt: TGTGCCAGCAGTTACGGGGGACTAGCGGAAGAGACCCAGTACTTC
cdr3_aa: CASSYGGLAEETQYF

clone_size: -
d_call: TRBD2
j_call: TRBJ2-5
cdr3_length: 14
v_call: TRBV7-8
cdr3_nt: TGTGCCAGCAGCTTAGATGGACTAGCGGGGACCCAGTACTTC
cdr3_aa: CASSLDGLAGTQYF

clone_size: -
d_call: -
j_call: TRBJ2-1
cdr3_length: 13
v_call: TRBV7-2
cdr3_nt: TGTGCCAGCAGCTTAACCAGGGAGAATGAGCAGTTCTTC
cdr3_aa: CASSLTRENEQFF

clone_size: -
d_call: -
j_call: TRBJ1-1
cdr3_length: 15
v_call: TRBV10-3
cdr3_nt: TGTGCCATCAGTGATTCCCAATACCGAGGGACTGAAGCTTTCTTT
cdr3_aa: CAISDSQYRGTEAFF

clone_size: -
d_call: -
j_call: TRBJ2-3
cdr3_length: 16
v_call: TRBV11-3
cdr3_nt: TGTGCCAGCAGCCTGTTTGGGGGCGGCGGCACAGATACGCAGTATTTT
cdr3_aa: CASSLFGGGGTDTQYF

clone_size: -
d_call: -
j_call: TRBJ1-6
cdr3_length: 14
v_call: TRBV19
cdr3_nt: TGTGCCAGTACTGTCGGTACGCATAATTCACCCCTCCACTTT
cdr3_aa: CASTVGTHNSPLHF

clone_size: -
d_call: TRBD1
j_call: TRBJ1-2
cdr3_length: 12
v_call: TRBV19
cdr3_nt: TGTGCCAGCAGACCCACAGGGGGTGGCTACACCTTC
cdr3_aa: CASRPTGGGYTF

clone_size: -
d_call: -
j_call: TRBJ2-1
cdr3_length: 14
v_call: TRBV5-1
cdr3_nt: TGCGCCAGCAGCCCCGGCATACACGACAATGAGCAGTTCTTC
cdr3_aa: CASSPGIHDNEQFF

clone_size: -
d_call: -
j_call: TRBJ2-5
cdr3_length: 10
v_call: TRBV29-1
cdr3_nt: TGCAGCGGAAAGGAGGAGACCCAGTACTTC
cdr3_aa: CSGKEETQYF

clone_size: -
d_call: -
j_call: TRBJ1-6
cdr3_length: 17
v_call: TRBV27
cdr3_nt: TGTGCCAGCACCTTCTGGCAAAGCAATTCGTATTTCTCACCCCTCCACTTT
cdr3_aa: CASTFWQSNSYFSPLHF

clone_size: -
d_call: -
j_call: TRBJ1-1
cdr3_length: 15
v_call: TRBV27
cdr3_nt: TGTGCCAGCAGTTCATCACTCCTCGGGGGTATTGAAGCTTTCTTT
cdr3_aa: CASSSSLLGGIEAFF

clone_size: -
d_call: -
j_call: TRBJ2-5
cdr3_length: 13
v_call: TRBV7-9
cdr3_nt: TGTGCCAGCACCACTTATTCTGGCGAGACCCAGTACTTC
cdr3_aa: CASTTYSGETQYF

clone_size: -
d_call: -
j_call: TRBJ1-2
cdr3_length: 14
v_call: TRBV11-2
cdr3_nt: TGTGCCAGCAGCTTGACACAGATCTCCGGTGGCTACACCTTC
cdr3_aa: CASSLTQISGGYTF

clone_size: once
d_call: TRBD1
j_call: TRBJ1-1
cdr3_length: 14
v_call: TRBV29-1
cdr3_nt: TGCAGCGTTGAATTAGCGGACAGGAGTACTGAAGCTTTCTTT
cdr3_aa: CSVELADRSTEAFF

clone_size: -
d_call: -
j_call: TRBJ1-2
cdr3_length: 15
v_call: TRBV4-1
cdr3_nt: TGCGCCAGCAGCCAAGCGGTGACAGGCCTCTATGGCTACACCTTC
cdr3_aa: CASSQAVTGLYGYTF

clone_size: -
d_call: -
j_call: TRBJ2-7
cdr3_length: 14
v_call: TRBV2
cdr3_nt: TGTGCCAGCAGTGATGGTTCCATCCTAGGCGAGCAGTACTTC
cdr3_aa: CASSDGSILGEQYF

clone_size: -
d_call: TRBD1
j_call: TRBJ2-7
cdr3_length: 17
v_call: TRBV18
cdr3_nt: TGTGCCAGCTCGGCATCCATCTCTGGACAGGGGTCGGACGAGCAGTACTTC
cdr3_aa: CASSASISGQGSDEQYF